The 31 T cell receptor beta chains presented below share a single source sample, sequenced in a study of metastatic and nonmetastatic thyroid tumors. Through MiXCR, TCRdb re-clonotyped the PCR reads. The profile shows about 26,000 clones, under 15% of them singletons. Nobody among the patients had been given any treatment before thyroid surgery. Sample: blood. The receptors come from a female donor with papillary thyroid cancer or a benign thyroid nodule (not recorded which). Some clones in this sample may be carry-over from other donors' samples.

This clone was seen repeatedly, ten times or more. The chain recombines TRBV20-1 with TRBJ1-6; 8 bases align to TRBD1. Per the germline V gene, CDR1 is DFQATT and CDR2 is SNEGSKA (reference sequence). The CDR3 sequence is 16 residues long. V lost 4 bases to trimming and J lost 0 bases; unmatched junction nucleotides: 5. CDR3 in amino acids: CSAITGGSSYNSPLHF. In DNA, the CDR3 is TGCAGTGCTATCACAGGGGGAAGCTCCTATAATTCACCCCTCCACTTT.

This clone occurred many times. The chain uses TRBV5-6 and TRBJ2-7; weak D call: TRBD2 (5 bases). CDR1 SGHDT and CDR2 YYEEEE come from the germline V gene. The CDR3 extends over 15 amino acids. The V and J ends lost 2 bases and 0 bases respectively, with 12 bases between them. The CDR3 DNA is TGTGCCAGCAGCTTCCCAGCGGCAAGCTCCTACGAGCAGTACTTC. It codes for CASSFPAASSYEQYF.

This clone was picked up one time. The rearrangement uses TRBV7-2 and TRBJ2-5; TRBD1 aligns across 12 bases. Germline V gene sequence: CDR1 SGHTA, CDR2 FQGNSA. V dropped 1 base and J dropped 5; count of bases not matched to a gene: 2. CDR3 length: 15 amino acids. In DNA, the CDR3 is TGTGCCAGCAGCTTAGTAGGGACAGGGGGCGAGACCCAGTACTTC. Its translation is CASSLVGTGGETQYF.

This clone was detected ten times or more. It may be a read error: a sequence one base away is much more abundant. The limits of the CDR3 on the DNA are not certain, so only TCRdb's listed CDR3 is given. At the DNA level, this CDR3 is encoded by other sequences in the same sample as well. This chain joins TRBV4-1 and TRBJ2-3; the table's D call, TRBD2, has no DNA check behind it. Germline V CDR1 and CDR2: MGHRA, YSYEKL. The CDR3 sequence runs 18 residues, both termini included. The CDR3 loop reads CASSQDPRVAGGTDTQYF.

This clone was counted a few times. A read error may be the cause here, since a much bigger clone is one base away. Within the sample, other DNA sequences also encode this same CDR3. V usage is TRBV10-2 and J usage is TRBJ1-4; D possibly corresponds to TRBD1 (6 bases). CDR3 length: 11 residues. From germline, CDR1 is WSHSY and CDR2 SAAADI. The CDR3 DNA sequence: TGCGCCAGCGAGGAGGGGGAAAAACTGTTCTTT. Translation: CASEEGEKLFF.

In this sample, this clone turned up many times. V and J are TRBV24-1 and TRBJ2-5, with D tentatively TRBD2 (5 bases). V was pared by 2 bases and J by 1 base, with 13 bases between. The CDR3 sequence is 16 residues long. Germline V gene lookup returns CDR1 KGHDR and CDR2 SFDVKD. The CDR3 reads CATSDSIPGIQETQYF. CDR3 coding DNA: TGTGCCACCAGTGATTCCATTCCCGGGATCCAAGAGACCCAGTACTTC.

A note on this clone: A read error may be the cause here, since a much bigger clone is one base away. The chain couples TRBV7-9 to TRBJ2-5; D is unresolved. The CDR3 runs 13 residues. Germline values: CDR1 SEHNR, CDR2 FQNEAQ (reference sequence). V lost 5 bases and J lost 5, with 12 bases in between. The CDR3 spells CASSPFGPETQYF. In DNA form, the CDR3 reads TGTGCCAGCAGCCCCTTTGGCCCTGAGACCCAGTACTTC.

This clone was counted many times. The gene calls are TRBV19 and TRBJ2-1; TRBD1 or TRBD2 may be the D gene (6 bases each). Germline loops: CDR1 LNHDA, CDR2 SQIVND (reference sequence). The CDR3 runs to 13 residues. Trimming left V 7 bases short and J 8 bases short, with 15 bases between. In DNA, the CDR3 is TGTGCCAGTAAGAGAACGGGGGCACATGAGCAGTTCTTC. Translating gives CASKRTGAHEQFF.

This clone has a count of ten or more. The chain recombines TRBV3-1 with TRBJ1-2; D gene ambiguous. Germline CDR1 is LGHDT and CDR2 is YNNKEL (reference sequence). Trimming removed 0 bases from V and 7 bases from J, with 18 bases in between. This CDR3 has 16 amino acids. CDR3 in DNA: TGTGCCAGCAGCCAAGAATCTTGGGCAGGCCCGGCTGGCTACACCTTC. Translating it yields CASSQESWAGPAGYTF.

This clone was seen many times. A single base separates this from a much larger clone, so it may be a read error. J is TRBJ2-3 and V is TRBV11-1; no definite D call. Germline CDR1 and CDR2: SGHAT and FQDESV (reference sequence). The CDR3 consists of 16 residues. V was pared by 3 bases and J by 2 bases, with 15 bases between. The CDR3 nucleotides are TGTGCCAGCAGCTTGAGTCTCCAGCTCCTCACAGATACGCAGTATTTT. It is translated as CASSLSLQLLTDTQYF. Drawing the rest from reference TRBV11-1 and TRBJ2-3, the complete variable domain is EAEVAQSPRYKITEKSQAVAFWCDPISGHATLYWYRQILGQGPELLVQFQDESVVDDSQLPKDRFSAERLKGVDSTLKIQPAELGDSAMYLCASSLSLQLLTDTQYFGPGTRLTVL.

This clone has a count of ten or more. V and J are TRBV6-1 and TRBJ2-1; D is unclear. The CDR3 spans 12 residues. CDR1 is MNHNS, CDR2 SASEGT, per germline. The V and J ends lost 5 bases and 7 bases respectively, with 9 bases between them. In DNA, the CDR3 is TGTGCCAGCAGTAGGAATGGGAATGAGCAGTTCTTC. It specifies CASSRNGNEQFF.

This clone was recorded at least ten times. The chain employs TRBV7-2 and TRBJ2-5; D is unresolved. Deletions cut 0 bases from V and 5 bases from J, with 7 bases between. Per germline, CDR1 SGHTA and CDR2 FQGNSA. The CDR3 sequence is 13 residues long. DNA for the CDR3: TGTGCCAGCAGCTTAGCGCCGAGGGAGACCCAGTACTTC. Amino acids: CASSLAPRETQYF.

This clone showed up just a few times. One end of the junction does not line up with germline, which may come from a read error. The chain carries TRBV6-2 or TRBV6-3 and TRBJ1-6; D possibly corresponds to TRBD1 (6 bases). CDR1 and CDR2 from the germline V gene are MNHEY and SVGEGT. CDR3 length equals 15 residues. The CDR3 region is CAGSYWQGHNSPLHF. In DNA form, the CDR3 reads TGTGCCGGCAGTTACTGGCAGGGGCATAATTCACCCCTCCACTTT.

This clone was counted ten times or more. The chain couples TRBV18 to TRBJ2-7; 9 positions agree with TRBD1. This CDR3 is built from 14 residues. Trimming cost V 3 bases and J 2 bases; bases outside gene matches: 2. Germline loops: CDR1 KGHSH, CDR2 LQKENI. The CDR3 DNA reads TGTGCCAGCTCACCGGGACAGGGTACCTACGAGCAGTACTTC. This sequence encodes CASSPGQGTYEQYF.

This clone was detected many times. This chain uses TRBV19 with TRBJ1-1; 9 positions match TRBD1. This CDR3 region has 13 residues. Germline lookup yields CDR1 LNHDA and CDR2 SQIVND (reference sequence). After removal of 6 bases from V and 6 bases from J, the junction contained 5 bases not matched to a gene. The CDR3 loop is CASRRDRVSEAFF. CDR3 DNA: TGTGCCAGTAGACGGGACAGGGTCTCTGAAGCTTTCTTT.

This clone was seen a few times. The chain links TRBV15 to TRBJ2-1, with D tentatively TRBD2 (5 bases). CDR3 size: 13 residues. The germline V gene has CDR1 LNHNV and CDR2 YYDKDF (reference sequence). Trimming removed 7 bases from V and 8 bases from J, with 15 bases in between. CDR3 nucleotides: TGTGCCACCATCCCCCAAGGGAGCGATGAGCAGTTCTTC. It codes for CATIPQGSDEQFF.

The V and J genes are TRBV4-2 and TRBJ2-7; possibly TRBD1 or TRBD2 for D (6 bases each). Looked up from germline, CDR1 is LGHNA and CDR2 is YNFKEQ. The CDR3 has 15 residues. Deletions cut 3 bases from V and 3 bases from J, with 15 bases between. Here the CDR3 reads CASSQRGDQLYEQYF. The DNA of the CDR3 is TGTGCCAGCAGCCAGAGGGGGGACCAACTCTACGAGCAGTACTTC.

A note on this clone: A read error is possible here, since a much larger clone lies one base away. The chain employs TRBV5-4 and TRBJ2-5, with D perhaps matching TRBD1 (5 bases). The CDR3 loop spans 13 amino acids. Looked up from germline, CDR1 is SGHNT and CDR2 is YYREEE (reference sequence). In DNA, the CDR3 is TGTGCCAGCACCTTGTTCAGGGAAGAGACCCAGTACTTC. The encoded protein is CASTLFREETQYF.

This clone came up many times. V and J are TRBV28 and TRBJ2-6; unclear D gene. Germline V lookup: CDR1 MDHEN, CDR2 SYDVKM. V was shortened by 6 bases and J by 3 bases, with 12 bases between the two germline ends. The CDR3 sequence is 15 residues long. CDR3 region: CASRLDPVGANVLTF. CDR3 coding DNA: TGTGCCAGCAGACTCGACCCAGTTGGGGCCAACGTCCTGACTTTC.

This clone was detected ten times or more. The rearrangement joins TRBV3-1 to TRBJ2-3, with 7 bases identical to TRBD2. The J segment lost 0 bases and the V segment lost 0 bases, leaving 9 bases of the junction unmatched. CDR1 is LGHDT, CDR2 YNNKEL, per germline (reference sequence). This CDR3 is 18 amino acids long. The CDR3 nucleotides are TGTGCCAGCAGCCAAGAATCCGGGAGGCCCTCTAGCACAGATACGCAGTATTTT. This translates into CASSQESGRPSSTDTQYF.

Ten or more counts support this clone. This may stem from a read error, because a much larger clone lies one nucleotide away. At the DNA level, this CDR3 is encoded by other sequences in the same sample as well. V and J are TRBV10-3 and TRBJ2-5; 16 bases match TRBD2. J was trimmed by 0 bases and V by 10 bases; bases with no gene match: 11. The CDR3 runs 18 residues. Germline values: CDR1 ENHRY, CDR2 SYGVKD. DNA of the CDR3: TGTGCCACCCTACCGGGACTAGCGGGAGGGCTAGACCAAGAGACCCAGTACTTC. Protein sequence: CATLPGLAGGLDQETQYF.

This clone was detected ten times or more. The chain is built from TRBV28 and TRBJ1-2; D ambiguous. Germline CDR1 is MDHEN and CDR2 is SYDVKM. This CDR3 spans 15 amino acids. Trimming pared 5 bases from V and 8 bases from J, leaving 21 bases between. This CDR3 is CASSAALGMLSGYTF. The CDR3 DNA follows: TGTGCCAGCAGTGCAGCATTAGGGATGCTTAGCGGCTACACCTTC.

This clone is termed medium-sized. The chain links TRBV6-1 to TRBJ1-6, with D hard to call. From germline, CDR1 is MNHNS and CDR2 SASEGT. The CDR3 totals 14 residues. The V end lost 8 bases, the J end lost 0 bases, and 8 bases lay between the germline ends. CDR3 in DNA: TGTGCCAGCGGAGGGCGCTCCTATAATTCACCCCTCCACTTT. Translation gives CASGGRSYNSPLHF.

The CDR3 nucleotides read TGTGCCAGCAGCCAAGATGCCCGAAATGAAAAACTGTTTTTT. It is translated as CASSQDARNEKLFF. The chain combines TRBV3-1 with TRBJ1-4; no firm D call. Germline V lookup: CDR1 LGHDT, CDR2 YNNKEL (reference sequence). Trimming pared 0 bases from V and 5 bases from J, leaving 7 bases between. The CDR3 totals 14 residues.

This clone was counted many times. The junction departs from germline at one end; a sequencing error may be responsible. The chain recombines TRBV28 with TRBJ2-2, with a possible D match to TRBD2 (6 bases). This CDR3 is built from 12 residues. The germline V gene has CDR1 MDHEN and CDR2 SYDVKM. This CDR3 is CASSLLVGGLFF. Here the CDR3 DNA reads TGTGCCAGCAGTTTATTGGTCGGGGGGCTGTTTTTT. Looking up the rest from reference TRBV28 and TRBJ2-2 gives the full variable domain: DVKVTQSSRYLVKRTGEKVFLECVQDMDHENMFWYRQDPGLGLRLIYFSYDVKMKEKGDIPEGYSVSREKKERFSLILESASTNQTSMYLCASSLLVGGLFFGEGSRLTVL.

In this sample, this clone turned up many times. The chain combines TRBV7-9 with TRBJ2-7; 7 bases agree with TRBD1. CDR3 size: 14 residues. V lost 3 bases to trimming and J lost 5 bases; unmatched junction nucleotides: 7. Germline V lookup: CDR1 SEHNR, CDR2 FQNEAQ (reference sequence). The CDR3 is CASSLLTGTNEQYF. The CDR3 DNA sequence: TGTGCCAGCAGCTTGTTGACAGGGACGAACGAGCAGTACTTC. Looking up the rest from reference TRBV7-9 and TRBJ2-7 gives the full variable domain: DTGVSQNPRHKITKRGQNVTFRCDPISEHNRLYWYRQTLGQGPEFLTYFQNEAQLEKSRLLSDRFSAERPKGSFSTLEIQRTEQGDSAMYLCASSLLTGTNEQYFGPGTRLTVT.

This clone is labeled as medium-sized. The chain has TRBV20-1 and TRBJ2-7; D remains ambiguous. Trimming cost V 3 bases and J 4 bases, with 10 bases left between them. The CDR3 loop spans 12 amino acids. Per the germline V gene, CDR1 is DFQATT and CDR2 is SNEGSKA (reference sequence). The CDR3 DNA reads TGCAGTGCTAGGTCGCTTCTTTACGAGCAGTACTTC. Translating it yields CSARSLLYEQYF.

In its sample, this clone was seen many times. This specimen includes other DNA sequences encoding the same CDR3. The rearrangement joins TRBV7-9 to TRBJ1-4; D unresolved. This CDR3 contains 11 residues. Trimming removed 5 bases from V and 6 bases from J, with 4 bases in between. CDR1 and CDR2 (germline): SEHNR, FQNEAQ (reference sequence). The CDR3 spells CASSRDEKLFF. CDR3 coding DNA: TGTGCCAGCAGCCGCGATGAAAAACTGTTTTTT.

This clone was observed a single time. The CDR3 is CASITRITWRTEAFF. CDR3 nucleotide sequence: TGTGCCAGCATCACCCGTATTACGTGGCGGACTGAAGCTTTCTTT. V is TRBV9 and J is TRBJ1-1; D uncertain. The V gene's germline CDR1 is SGDLS and CDR2 YYNGEE. This CDR3 is built from 15 residues. V lost 6 bases and J lost 5, with 20 bases in between. The full variable domain, completed using reference TRBV9 and TRBJ1-1, is DSGVTQTPKHLITATGQRVTLRCSPRSGDLSVYWYQQSLDQGLQFLIQYYNGEERAKGNILERFSAQQFPDLHSELNLSSLELGDSALYFCASITRITWRTEAFFGQGTRLTVV.

Ten or more counts support this clone. The CDR3 region has the DNA TGTGCCAGCAGCTTTTCGGAACATTACCTTTCCTCTGGAAACACCATATATTTT. It yields the protein CASSFSEHYLSSGNTIYF. The gene calls are TRBV7-2 and TRBJ1-3; D not certain. V was cut by 3 bases and J by 0 bases, with 18 bases left in between. Germline lookup yields CDR1 SGHTA and CDR2 FQGNSA. The CDR3 runs to 18 residues. The variable domain in full, with the rest retrieved from reference TRBV7-2 and TRBJ1-3, is GAGVSQSPSNKVTEKGKDVELRCDPISGHTALYWYRQSLGQGLEFLIYFQGNSAPDKSGLPSDRFSAERTGGSVSTLTIQRTQQEDSAVYLCASSFSEHYLSSGNTIYFGEGSWLTVV.

This clone was detected ten times or more. The rearrangement uses TRBV7-2 and TRBJ2-1; 15 bases match TRBD2. CDR3 length: 15 amino acids. Germline loops: CDR1 SGHTA, CDR2 FQGNSA. With 7 bases clipped from V and 12 bases from J, the junction kept 10 bases outside the gene matches. Written as DNA, the CDR3 is TGTGCCAGCATCCGCGGACTAGCGGGAGGGGGGGGGCAGTTCTTC. Translated: CASIRGLAGGGGQFF. Looking up the rest from reference TRBV7-2 and TRBJ2-1 gives the full variable domain: GAGVSQSPSNKVTEKGKDVELRCDPISGHTALYWYRQSLGQGLEFLIYFQGNSAPDKSGLPSDRFSAERTGGSVSTLTIQRTQQEDSAVYLCASIRGLAGGGGQFFGPGTRLTVL.